Sequencing of this TCR beta chain was carried out in a study of blood T cell repertoires in COVID-19. V gave up 5 bases and J gave up 4 bases; unmatched junction bases: 12. The CDR3 has 17 amino acids. Germline V gene lookup returns CDR1 SEHNR and CDR2 FQNEAQ (reference sequence). This table comes from immunoSEQ multiplex PCR, and its TCRdb copy is limited to in-frame clones, with some not included. The sample lists 230,000 or so clones, around 82% occurring once. V usage is TRBV7-9 and J usage is TRBJ2-7; 12 bases align to TRBD2. The source of this sequence is a man aged 45-65 years who had recovered from COVID-19. Sequenced sample: PBMCs or T cells enriched from blood (not recorded which). The CDR3 loop is CASSARNRLAGEYEQYF. Here the CDR3 DNA reads TGTGCCAGCAGCGCCCGAAACAGACTAGCGGGAGAGTACGAGCAGTACTTC.